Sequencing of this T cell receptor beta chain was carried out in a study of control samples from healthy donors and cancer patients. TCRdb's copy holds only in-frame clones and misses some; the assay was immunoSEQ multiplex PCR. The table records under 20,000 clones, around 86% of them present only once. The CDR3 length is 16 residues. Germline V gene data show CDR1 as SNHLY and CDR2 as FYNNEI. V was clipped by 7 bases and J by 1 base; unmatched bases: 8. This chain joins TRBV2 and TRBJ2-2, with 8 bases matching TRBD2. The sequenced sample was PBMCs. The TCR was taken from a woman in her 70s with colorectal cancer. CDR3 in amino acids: CASTRGGGRNTGELFF. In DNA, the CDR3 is TGTGCCAGCACTCGCGGCGGGGGGCGGAACACCGGGGAGCTGTTTTTT.